Presented here are 13 T cell receptor beta chains from one specimen sequenced in a study of regulatory T cells in long-lasting Graves disease. Noted time point: newly diagnosed GD, antithyroid drugs for less than 3 months. The authors made the TCR library using RNA they extracted from PBMCs. Sequencing libraries for TCR beta were prepared with iRepertoire HTBI primers and Arm-PCR of CDR3 regions. One entry per CDR3 protein, called by TCRdb with MiXCR from the multiplex PCR reads. The top ten hold approximately 12% of the sample, which has approximately 560,000 distinct CDR3 sequences, approximately 16% seen once. These data also featured in a second study, about T cells in Graves' hyperthyroidism and ophthalmopathy.

This specimen was peripheral blood mononuclear cells (PBMCs), taken at new diagnosis, from a patient treated with antithyroid drugs. The receptors here all came from a young man with Graves disease.

This clonotype was detected many times. This chain connects TRBV11-3 to TRBJ2-1; 8 bases fit TRBD2. The CDR3 consists of 16 residues. The germline V gene encodes CDR1 SGHNT and CDR2 YENEEA. Germline trimming cut 3 bases from V and 9 bases from J; bases unmatched to any gene: 13. The CDR3 bases are TGTGCCAGCAGCTTTGGGCGGGAGGACGCTAAGGGTGAGCAGTTCTTC. It translates to CASSFGREDAKGEQFF.

The V and J genes are TRBV5-1 and TRBJ2-3; a weak D match, TRBD1 (8 bases). This CDR3 is built from 15 residues. Germline V gene lookup returns CDR1 SGHRS and CDR2 YFSETQ. V lost 4 bases and J 2 bases, leaving 14 bases between the germline ends. In nucleotides, the CDR3 is TGCGCCAGCAGCAGCGGGACAGGACTCACAGATACGCAGTATTTT. Encoded protein: CASSSGTGLTDTQYF.

This clonotype was detected many times. The CDR3 spells CASSLGTSGITGELFF. The CDR3 DNA follows: TGTGCCAGCAGTTTGGGGACTAGCGGGATCACCGGGGAGCTGTTTTTT. The gene calls are TRBV12-3 or TRBV12-4 and TRBJ2-2; TRBD2 matches 13 bases. The CDR3 length is 16 residues. With V trimmed by 3 bases and J by 4 bases, 2 bases remained unmatched.

This clonotype showed up many times. The V gene is TRBV12-3 or TRBV12-4, the J gene TRBJ2-1, with TRBD2 matching over 11 bases. Unmatched junction bases numbered 15, after V lost 2 bases and J lost 6 bases. This CDR3 is built from 19 residues. The CDR3: CASSLWWTSGSSAGNEQFF. The CDR3 bases are TGTGCCAGCAGTTTATGGTGGACTAGCGGGTCTTCCGCTGGCAATGAGCAGTTCTTC.

This rearrangement joins TRBV12-5 to TRBJ2-1; 7 bases are shared with TRBD1. The length of the CDR3 is 16 residues. With 2 bases clipped from V and 7 bases from J, the junction kept 11 bases outside the gene matches. The germline V gene has CDR1 LGHNT and CDR2 FRNRAP. The CDR3, as DNA: TGTGCTAGTGGTTTGTTCCCGAGGGACAGAAGTAATGAGCAGTTCTTC. It translates to CASGLFPRDRSNEQFF.

This clonotype has only one observation. The rearrangement links TRBV5-6 to TRBJ1-1, with TRBD1 matching 8 bases. J gave up 10 bases and V 4 bases, and 6 bases lay outside the gene matches. Germline V gene data show CDR1 as SGHDT and CDR2 as YYEEEE. The CDR3 spans 12 residues. The CDR3 DNA reads TGTGCCAGCAGCAACACCGGGACAGGAGCTTTCTTT. This gives the protein CASSNTGTGAFF.

Turning to this clonotype: This may stem from a read error, because a much larger clone lies one nucleotide away. This rearrangement joins TRBV11-2 to TRBJ2-7; tentative D call: TRBD1 (5 bases). From germline, CDR1 is SGHAT and CDR2 FQNNGV. Trimming removed 7 bases at V and 4 bases at J, with 14 bases between. The CDR3 contains 13 residues. For the CDR3, the DNA is TGTGCCAGCAACCCCCAGGGCAGGTACGAGCAGTACTTC. It encodes CASNPQGRYEQYF.

V is TRBV7-3 and J is TRBJ2-7; 7 bases are a match to TRBD1. V lost 5 bases and J lost 3; bases outside the gene matches: 10. CDR3 length equals 15 residues. Germline V gives CDR1 SGHTA, CDR2 FQGTGA. The CDR3 nucleotides read TGTGCCAGCAGCGCCGAACAGGGGCCATACTACGAGCAGTACTTC. Residues: CASSAEQGPYYEQYF.

This chain links TRBV6-2 or TRBV6-3 with TRBJ2-7; possibly TRBD1 for D (6 bases). The germline V gene encodes CDR1 MNHEY and CDR2 SVGEGT. The CDR3 extends over 17 amino acids. V was trimmed by 2 bases and J by 12 bases, leaving 29 bases between them. For the CDR3, the DNA is TGTGCCAGCAGTTACGCCACAGGGACGGTCGGACCCTCTACGATGTACTTC. Translated, it gives CASSYATGTVGPSTMYF.

Ten or more counts support this clonotype. V usage is TRBV10-3 and J usage is TRBJ2-1; the D is unclear. Germline CDR1 is ENHRY and CDR2 is SYGVKD. With 0 bases removed from V and 6 bases from J, the gap between germline ends came to 0 bases. The CDR3 is 11 amino acids. CDR3 loop: CAISESNEQFF. The CDR3 DNA reads as TGTGCCATCAGTGAGTCCAATGAGCAGTTCTTC.

This clonotype has a count of ten or more. This chain joins TRBV6-1 and TRBJ2-7; the D is unclear. Germline CDR1 MNHNS, CDR2 SASEGT. V shed 8 bases and J shed 2 bases, with 10 bases lying between them. The CDR3 covers 12 residues. In nucleotides, the CDR3 is TGTGCCAGCGTCCAGATTCCCTACGAGCAGTACTTC. Translating gives CASVQIPYEQYF.

This clonotype has just a few counts. Germline is not matched at one junction end, which may reflect a read error. The CDR3: CASSLAGSNTQYF. CDR3 coding DNA: TGTGCCAGCAGCCTAGCGGGCTCGAATACGCAGTATTTT. The chain employs TRBV7-9 and TRBJ2-3; 8 nucleotides line up with TRBD2. Germline V gene lookup returns CDR1 SEHNR and CDR2 FQNEAQ (reference sequence). The CDR3 runs to 13 residues.

The V gene is TRBV30, the J gene TRBJ2-3; 8 bases match TRBD2. This CDR3 has 15 residues. The V gene's germline CDR1 is GTSNPN and CDR2 SVGIG (reference sequence). The junction had 11 bases not matched to a gene; V was cut back by 3 bases and J by 6 bases. The CDR3: CAWRLLAGGADTQYF. The CDR3 coding sequence is TGTGCCTGGAGGTTGCTGGCGGGAGGAGCGGATACGCAGTATTTT.